The clone carrying this T cell receptor (beta chain) was observed a handful of times. Its antigen is not identified. This sample stems from a study of identical twins. The study, taken as a whole, reports: Out-of-frame alpha sequences common to twins exhibited an excess of low generation probability. Beta out-of-frame twin sharing showed a weaker excess.

All donors comprised healthy Caucasians. Trimming took 2 bases from V and 1 from J, leaving 8 bases between them. Per germline, CDR1 MNHEY and CDR2 SVGAGI. CDR3 length equals 14 residues. A universal primer binding site was introduced by template switching. The final cDNA contained unique molecular identifiers. TCRdb re-called the 5' RACE reads through MiXCR, storing one row per CDR3 protein. The sample yields around 530,000 distinct CDR3 sequences, around 15% seen once. This sample also appeared in a second study, on yellow fever vaccine responses in identical twins.

The sequencing sample was made of CD4+ T cells sorted from blood. The J gene is TRBJ1-2, the V gene TRBV6-5; no reliable D call. This receptor was identified in a woman between 18 and 30 years old in good health. The CDR3 region is CASSYRNGNYGYTF. Here the CDR3 DNA reads TGTGCCAGCAGTTACAGGAACGGTAACTATGGCTACACCTTC.